Sequencing of this TCR beta chain was carried out in a study of T cell clones after liver transplantation. Study-level information: Post-transplant blood was tracked for graft-donor-reactive T cell clones identified in a pre-transplant mixed lymphocyte reaction. Standard immunosuppression, with no induction, continued until 12-24 months after transplant. Notes on the study in general: Post-transplant time points were not standardized, so conclusions are preliminary.

The CDR3 has 14 amino acids. V was trimmed by 2 bases and J by 3 bases, leaving 9 bases between them. Germline assignment: CDR1 MNHEY and CDR2 SMNVEV (reference sequence). The protocol was immunoSEQ multiplex PCR, while the TCRdb copy is restricted to in-frame clones and leaves out a portion. The data show more than 45,000 clones, approximately 70% seen once. Concerning this clone: Its antigen remains unidentified.

This sequence was found in a human patient who received a liver transplant. Some T cells may be transferred from the graft donor. Sequencing used CD4+ T cells from blood, obtained at the approximately 15-month timepoint. The gene calls are TRBV27 and TRBJ2-3; unclear D gene. CDR3 sequence (DNA): TGTGCCAGCAGTTTAACGGGCGAAACAGATACGCAGTATTTT. Its translation is CASSLTGETDTQYF.